This T cell receptor beta chain was captured in a study of blood T cell repertoires in COVID-19. Study-level background: Material from acute and convalescent COVID-19 was sourced from the United States, Italy and Spain. PBMCs, B-cell-depleted T cells, or T cells were the source of the cDNA or gDNA that made up the material.

The CDR3 covers 16 residues. The trim removed 7 bases at V and 5 bases at J, leaving 12 bases unmatched. Germline V lookup: CDR1 KGHDR, CDR2 SFDVKD. Measured with immunoSEQ multiplex PCR; TCRdb has only the in-frame clones, and not every one. The sample holds 15,000 to 20,000 clones, around 90% seen once. The clonotype comes from a human donor in a cohort sampled during active COVID-19. The V and J genes are TRBV24-1 and TRBJ2-1; 8 bases are a match to TRBD2. The sequencing sample was made of peripheral blood. This CDR3 is CATSGGAGSNNNEQFF. Written as DNA, the CDR3 is TGTGCCACCAGCGGGGGGGCGGGATCGAATAACAATGAGCAGTTCTTC.